A few counts support the clone carrying this TCR beta chain. Antigen: not known. The entry originates in a study of T cells in Graves' hyperthyroidism and ophthalmopathy. General observations from the study: By a 13 V-J model, ophthalmopathy was set apart from stable hyperthyroidism.

Amplified TCR beta CDR3 regions came from RNA transcripts. Using the HTBI primer set, a first-round RT-PCR was run on the TCR CDR3. TCRdb used MiXCR to reprocess the multiplex PCR reads, holding one entry per CDR3 protein. The sample records roughly 500,000 distinct CDR3 sequences, approximately 15% being singletons. The PBMCs were taken from around 10 ml of fresh peripheral blood. In germline, CDR1 is SGHRS, CDR2 YFSETQ. V lost 5 bases and J lost 1; bases outside the gene matches: 7. The CDR3 sequence is 16 residues long. The chain recombines TRBV5-1 with TRBJ1-5; TRBD1 aligns across 9 bases. Sequences were obtained from blood. The receptor was derived from a woman aged 30 to 39 with Graves' hyperthyroidism that later progressed to Graves' ophthalmopathy. The CDR3 sequence: CASSWGQGGSNQPQHF. In DNA, the CDR3 is TGCGCCAGCAGTTGGGGACAGGGAGGGAGCAATCAGCCCCAGCATTTT. The full variable domain, rest sourced from reference TRBV5-1 and TRBJ1-5, is KAGVTQTPRYLIKTRGQQVTLSCSPISGHRSVSWYQQTPGQGLQFLFEYFSETQRNKGNFPGRFSGRQFSNSRSEMNVSTLELGDSALYLCASSWGQGGSNQPQHFGDGTRLSIL.